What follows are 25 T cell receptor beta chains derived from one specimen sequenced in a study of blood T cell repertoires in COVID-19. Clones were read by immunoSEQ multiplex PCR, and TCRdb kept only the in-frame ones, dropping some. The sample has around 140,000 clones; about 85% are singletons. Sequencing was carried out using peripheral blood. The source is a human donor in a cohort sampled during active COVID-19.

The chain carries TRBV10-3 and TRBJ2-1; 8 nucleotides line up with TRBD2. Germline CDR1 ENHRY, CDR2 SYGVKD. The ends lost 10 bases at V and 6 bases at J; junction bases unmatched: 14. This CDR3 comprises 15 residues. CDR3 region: CATYSGGSGRNEQFF. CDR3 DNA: TGTGCCACCTACTCGGGAGGGAGTGGGCGCAATGAGCAGTTCTTC.

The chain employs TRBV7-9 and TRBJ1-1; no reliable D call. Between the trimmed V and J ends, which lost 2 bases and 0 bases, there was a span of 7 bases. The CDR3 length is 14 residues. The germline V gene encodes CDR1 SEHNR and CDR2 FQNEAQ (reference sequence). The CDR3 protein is CASSLKRVNTEAFF. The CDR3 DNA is TGTGCCAGCAGCTTAAAGAGGGTGAACACTGAAGCTTTCTTT.

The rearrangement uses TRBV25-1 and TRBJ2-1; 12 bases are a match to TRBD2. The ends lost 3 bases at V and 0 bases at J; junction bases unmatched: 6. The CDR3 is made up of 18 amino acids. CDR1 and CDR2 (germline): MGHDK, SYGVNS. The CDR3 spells CASSDLTSGSPSYNEQFF. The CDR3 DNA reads TGTGCCAGCAGTGATCTGACTAGCGGGAGCCCCTCCTACAATGAGCAGTTCTTC.

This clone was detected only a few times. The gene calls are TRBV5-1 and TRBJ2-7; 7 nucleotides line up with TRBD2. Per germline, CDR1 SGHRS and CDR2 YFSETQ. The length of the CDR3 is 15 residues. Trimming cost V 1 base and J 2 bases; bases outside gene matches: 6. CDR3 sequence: CASSLLGTTTYEQYF. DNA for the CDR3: TGCGCCAGCAGCTTGTTAGGGACTACGACCTACGAGCAGTACTTC.

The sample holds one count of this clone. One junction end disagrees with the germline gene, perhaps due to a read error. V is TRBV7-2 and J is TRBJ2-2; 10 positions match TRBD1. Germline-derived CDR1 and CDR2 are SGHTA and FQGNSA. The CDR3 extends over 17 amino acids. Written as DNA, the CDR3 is TGTGCCAGCACCTTACGGGGGACAGGGGTGAACACCGGGGAGCTGTTTTTT. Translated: CASTLRGTGVNTGELFF.

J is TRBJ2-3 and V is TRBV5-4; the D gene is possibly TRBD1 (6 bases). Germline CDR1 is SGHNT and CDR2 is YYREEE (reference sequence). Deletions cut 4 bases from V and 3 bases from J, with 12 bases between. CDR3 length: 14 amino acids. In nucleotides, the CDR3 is TGTGCCAGCAGCCCCCAGGGGTTGACAGATACGCAGTATTTT. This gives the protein CASSPQGLTDTQYF.

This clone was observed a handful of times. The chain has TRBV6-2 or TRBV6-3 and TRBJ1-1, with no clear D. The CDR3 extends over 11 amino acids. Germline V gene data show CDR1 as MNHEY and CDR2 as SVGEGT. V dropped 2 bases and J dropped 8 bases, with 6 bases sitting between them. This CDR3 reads CASSYGTEAFF. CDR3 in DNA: TGTGCCAGCAGTTACGGCACCGAAGCTTTCTTT.

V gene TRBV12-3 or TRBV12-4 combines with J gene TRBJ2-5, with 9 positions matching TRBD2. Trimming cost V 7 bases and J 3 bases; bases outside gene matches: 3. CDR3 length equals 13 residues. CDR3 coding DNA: TGTGCCAGCACGAGGACTAGCGAAGAGACCCAGTACTTC. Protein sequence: CASTRTSEETQYF.

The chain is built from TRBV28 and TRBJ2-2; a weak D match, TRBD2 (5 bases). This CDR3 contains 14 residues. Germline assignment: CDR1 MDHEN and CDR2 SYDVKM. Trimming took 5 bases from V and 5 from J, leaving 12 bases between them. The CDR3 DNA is TGTGCCAGCAGTCCCCCACTAGAGACCGGGGAGCTGTTTTTT. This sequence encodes CASSPPLETGELFF.

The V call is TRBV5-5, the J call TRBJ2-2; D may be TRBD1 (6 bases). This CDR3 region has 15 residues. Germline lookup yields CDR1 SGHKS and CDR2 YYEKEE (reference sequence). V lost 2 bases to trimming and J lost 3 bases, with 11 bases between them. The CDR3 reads CASSLGQPDTGELFF. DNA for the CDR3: TGTGCCAGCAGCTTAGGACAGCCCGACACCGGGGAGCTGTTTTTT.

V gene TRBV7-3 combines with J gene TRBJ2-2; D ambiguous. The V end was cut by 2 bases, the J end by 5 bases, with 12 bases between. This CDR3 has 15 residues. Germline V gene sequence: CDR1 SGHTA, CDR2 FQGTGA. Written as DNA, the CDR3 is TGTGCCAGCAGCTTACGCGCGGATGCAACCGGGGAGCTGTTTTTT. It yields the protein CASSLRADATGELFF.

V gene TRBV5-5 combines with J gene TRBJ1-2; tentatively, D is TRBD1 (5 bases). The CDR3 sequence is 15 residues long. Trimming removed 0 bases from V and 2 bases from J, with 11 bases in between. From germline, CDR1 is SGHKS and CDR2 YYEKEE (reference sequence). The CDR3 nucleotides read TGTGCCAGCAGCTTGGTGGGAGGGACGAACTATGGCTACACCTTC. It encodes CASSLVGGTNYGYTF.

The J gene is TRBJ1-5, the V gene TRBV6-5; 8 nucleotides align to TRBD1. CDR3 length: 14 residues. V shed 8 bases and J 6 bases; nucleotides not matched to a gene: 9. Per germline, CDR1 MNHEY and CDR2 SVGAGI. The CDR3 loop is CASSGQVLFQPQHF. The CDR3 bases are TGTGCCAGCTCGGGACAGGTACTTTTTCAGCCCCAGCATTTT.

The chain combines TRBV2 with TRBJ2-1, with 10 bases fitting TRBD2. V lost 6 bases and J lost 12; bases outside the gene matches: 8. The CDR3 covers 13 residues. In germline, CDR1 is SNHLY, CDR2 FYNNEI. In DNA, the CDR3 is TGTGCCAGCAGGGTGTTGGTAGCGGGAGGGCAGTTCTTC. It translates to CASRVLVAGGQFF.

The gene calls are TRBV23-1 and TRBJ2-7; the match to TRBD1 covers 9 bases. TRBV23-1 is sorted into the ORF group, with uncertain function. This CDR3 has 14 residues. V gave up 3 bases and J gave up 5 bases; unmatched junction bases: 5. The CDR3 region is CASSQQNRGHEQYF. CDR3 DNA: TGCGCCAGCAGTCAGCAGAACAGGGGGCACGAGCAGTACTTC.

CDR3 DNA sequence: TGTGCCAGCAGTGAGTCTAGCGGGAGTGTGAAGACCCAGTACTTC. It yields the protein CASSESSGSVKTQYF. The gene calls are TRBV2 and TRBJ2-5; 10 bases match TRBD2. The CDR3 has 15 residues. Germline trimming cut 3 bases from V and 6 bases from J; bases unmatched to any gene: 7. Germline-derived CDR1 and CDR2 are SNHLY and FYNNEI.

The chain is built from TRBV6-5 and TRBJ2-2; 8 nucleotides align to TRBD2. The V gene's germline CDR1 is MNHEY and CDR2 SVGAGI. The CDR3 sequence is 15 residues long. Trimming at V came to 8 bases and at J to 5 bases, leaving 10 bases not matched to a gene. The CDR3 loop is CASHRSGSGTGELFF. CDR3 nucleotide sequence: TGTGCCAGCCACCGCAGCGGGAGTGGAACCGGGGAGCTGTTTTTT.

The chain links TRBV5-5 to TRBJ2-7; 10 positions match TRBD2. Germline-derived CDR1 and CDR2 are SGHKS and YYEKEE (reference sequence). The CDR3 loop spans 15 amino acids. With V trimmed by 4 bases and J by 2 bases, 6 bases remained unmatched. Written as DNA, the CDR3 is TGTGCCAGCAGCCCACGGACTAGCGGAACCTACGAGCAGTACTTC. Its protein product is CASSPRTSGTYEQYF. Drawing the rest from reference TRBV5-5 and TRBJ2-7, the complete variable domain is DAGVTQSPTHLIKTRGQQVTLRCSPISGHKSVSWYQQVLGQGPQFIFQYYEKEERGRGNFPDRFSARQFPNYSSELNVNALLLGDSALYLCASSPRTSGTYEQYFGPGTRLTVT.

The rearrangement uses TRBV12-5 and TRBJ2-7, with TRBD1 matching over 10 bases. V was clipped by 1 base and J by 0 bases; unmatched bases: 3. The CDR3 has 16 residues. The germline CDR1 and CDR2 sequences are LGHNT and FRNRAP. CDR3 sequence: CASGLGRDRGSYEQYF. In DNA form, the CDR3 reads TGTGCTAGTGGTTTGGGCCGGGACAGGGGCTCCTACGAGCAGTACTTC.

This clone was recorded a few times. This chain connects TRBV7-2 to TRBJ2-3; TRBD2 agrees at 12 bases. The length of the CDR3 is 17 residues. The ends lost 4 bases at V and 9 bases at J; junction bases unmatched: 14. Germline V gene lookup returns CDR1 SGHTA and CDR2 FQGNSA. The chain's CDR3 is CASSSSGTSGPWGTQYF. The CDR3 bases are TGTGCCAGCAGCTCCTCCGGGACTAGCGGGCCTTGGGGCACGCAGTATTTT.

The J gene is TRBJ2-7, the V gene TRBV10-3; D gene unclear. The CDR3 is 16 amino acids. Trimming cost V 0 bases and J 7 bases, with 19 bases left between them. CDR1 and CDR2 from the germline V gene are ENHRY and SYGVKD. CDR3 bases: TGTGCCATCAGTGAGTCGACGAGAGGTCAGTTTGGGGAGCAGTACTTC. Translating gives CAISESTRGQFGEQYF.

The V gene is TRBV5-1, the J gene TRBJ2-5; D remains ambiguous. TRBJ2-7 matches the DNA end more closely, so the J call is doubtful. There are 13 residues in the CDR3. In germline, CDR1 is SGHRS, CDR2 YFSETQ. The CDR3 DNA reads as TGCGCCAGCAGCTTGGATCCCTCCTACGAGCAGTACTTC. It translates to CASSLDPSYEQYF.

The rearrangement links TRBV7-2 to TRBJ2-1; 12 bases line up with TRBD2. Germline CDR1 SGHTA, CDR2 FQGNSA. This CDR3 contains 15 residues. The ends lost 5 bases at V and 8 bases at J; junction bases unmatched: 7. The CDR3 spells CASSPSGREFDEQFF. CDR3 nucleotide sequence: TGTGCCAGCAGCCCTAGCGGGAGGGAATTTGATGAGCAGTTCTTC. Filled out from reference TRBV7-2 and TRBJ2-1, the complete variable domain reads GAGVSQSPSNKVTEKGKDVELRCDPISGHTALYWYRQSLGQGLEFLIYFQGNSAPDKSGLPSDRFSAERTGGSVSTLTIQRTQQEDSAVYLCASSPSGREFDEQFFGPGTRLTVL.

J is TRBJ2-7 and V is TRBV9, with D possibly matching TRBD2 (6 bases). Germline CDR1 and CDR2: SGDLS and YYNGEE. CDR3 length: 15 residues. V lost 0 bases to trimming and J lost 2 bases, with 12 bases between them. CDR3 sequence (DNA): TGTGCCAGCAGCGTAGGGGGTAGCGGAGCCTACGAGCAGTACTTC. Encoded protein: CASSVGGSGAYEQYF.

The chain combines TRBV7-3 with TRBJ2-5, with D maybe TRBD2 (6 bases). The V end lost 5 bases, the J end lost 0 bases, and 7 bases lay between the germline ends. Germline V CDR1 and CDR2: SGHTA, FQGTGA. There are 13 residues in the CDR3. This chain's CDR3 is CASSRGNQETQYF. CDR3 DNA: TGTGCCAGCAGCCGGGGGAACCAAGAGACCCAGTACTTC.